Below, 30 T cell receptor beta chains from the same sample are listed, as sequenced in a study of shared clonotypes between healthy human individuals. Only in-frame clones appear in the TCRdb table, and some are missing; sequencing was by immunoSEQ multiplex PCR. The table lists roughly 1 million clones, roughly 80% of them singletons. Sequences were obtained from memory CD4+ T cells sorted from blood. The subset was: CD45RA-negative fraction. These receptors were taken from a young man in good health.

This sequence joins TRBV19 and TRBJ1-2; 7 bases fit TRBD1. V was clipped by 4 bases and J by 0 bases; unmatched bases: 8. This CDR3 contains 16 residues. Germline V gene lookup returns CDR1 LNHDA and CDR2 SQIVND (reference sequence). The CDR3 bases are TGTGCCAGTAGTACGTTACCCGGGACAGCTAACTATGGCTACACCTTC. Protein sequence: CASSTLPGTANYGYTF.

This clone occurred a few times. The chain carries TRBV29-1 and TRBJ1-1; 7 positions match TRBD1. Germline V CDR1 and CDR2: SQVTM, ANQGSEA. V lost 6 bases to trimming and J lost 0 bases; unmatched junction nucleotides: 4. CDR3 length: 13 amino acids. The CDR3, as DNA: TGCAGCGTGGGACAGTTAATGAACACTGAAGCTTTCTTT. Its translation is CSVGQLMNTEAFF.

The chain links TRBV9 to TRBJ2-4; 7 positions match TRBD1. The germline CDR1 and CDR2 sequences are SGDLS and YYNGEE. The CDR3 has 15 amino acids. The V segment lost 0 bases and the J segment 4 bases; nucleotides outside the gene matches: 4. The CDR3 DNA reads as TGTGCCAGCAGCGTAGTCGGGACAGAAAAAAACATTCAGTACTTC. It specifies CASSVVGTEKNIQYF.

The chain couples TRBV11-2 to TRBJ2-2; D is unresolved. The CDR3 runs to 16 residues. Germline CDR1 reads SGHAT; CDR2 reads FQNNGV. V lost 5 bases, J lost 1 base, and 14 bases lay in between. The CDR3: CASSPWVFKNTGELFF. The CDR3 bases are TGTGCCAGCAGCCCCTGGGTATTCAAGAACACCGGGGAGCTGTTTTTT.

With regard to this clone: Other DNA sequences in this specimen translate into the identical CDR3. This rearrangement joins TRBV5-4 to TRBJ2-1; 7 bases match TRBD2. The CDR3 sequence is 15 residues long. J gave up 0 bases and V 2 bases, and 2 bases lay outside the gene matches. The germline V gene encodes CDR1 SGHNT and CDR2 YYREEE (reference sequence). This CDR3 reads CASSFGGSSYNEQFF. CDR3 nucleotides: TGTGCCAGCAGCTTCGGCGGGAGCTCCTACAATGAGCAGTTCTTC.

J is TRBJ2-5 and V is TRBV7-9; 8 bases map to TRBD1. The CDR3 length is 14 residues. Germline values: CDR1 SEHNR, CDR2 FQNEAQ (reference sequence). The trim removed 6 bases at V and 1 base at J, leaving 4 bases unmatched. The CDR3 bases are TGTGCCAGCAGTCGAGGACAGGGCCAAGAGACCCAGTACTTC. It is translated as CASSRGQGQETQYF. Using reference TRBV7-9 and TRBJ2-5 for the parts outside the CDR3, the full variable domain is DTGVSQNPRHKITKRGQNVTFRCDPISEHNRLYWYRQTLGQGPEFLTYFQNEAQLEKSRLLSDRFSAERPKGSFSTLEIQRTEQGDSAMYLCASSRGQGQETQYFGPGTRLLVL.

The chain joins TRBV4-3 to TRBJ2-3, with D unresolved. The CDR3 covers 12 residues. V lost 0 bases, J lost 6 bases, and 4 bases lay in between. CDR1 is LGHNA and CDR2 is YSLEER in the germline V gene. CDR3 sequence: CASSQEWDTQYF. The CDR3 DNA is TGCGCCAGCAGCCAAGAATGGGATACGCAGTATTTT.

The rearrangement joins TRBV5-5 to TRBJ2-3; TRBD2 agrees at 10 bases. Trimming removed 4 bases from V and 2 bases from J; junction bases left unmatched: 7. Germline V gene sequence: CDR1 SGHKS, CDR2 YYEKEE (reference sequence). The CDR3 is 16 amino acids. The CDR3 loop is CASSPLAGANTDTQYF. Here the CDR3 DNA reads TGTGCCAGCAGCCCCCTAGCGGGGGCCAACACAGATACGCAGTATTTT.

This clone was counted a few times. The chain couples TRBV5-1 to TRBJ1-5; 7 bases fit TRBD1. V shed 0 bases, J shed 7 bases, and the junction held 4 bases outside the gene matches. The CDR3 spans 14 residues. The V gene's germline CDR1 is SGHRS and CDR2 YFSETQ. This chain's CDR3 is CASSLEGGSQPQHF. The CDR3 DNA follows: TGCGCCAGCAGCTTGGAAGGGGGCAGCCAGCCCCAGCATTTT.

The CDR3: CASSPGQKVATNEKLFF. CDR3 in DNA: TGCGCCAGCAGCCCGGGACAGAAGGTAGCAACTAATGAAAAACTGTTTTTT. V gene TRBV5-1 combines with J gene TRBJ1-4; 7 nucleotides match TRBD1. The J segment lost 0 bases and the V segment lost 4 bases, leaving 9 bases of the junction unmatched. The CDR3 length is 17 residues. CDR1 is SGHRS, CDR2 YFSETQ, per germline.

The rearrangement links TRBV30 to TRBJ1-5; 8 positions match TRBD1. The V segment lost 0 bases and the J segment 2 bases; nucleotides outside the gene matches: 9. This CDR3 is built from 17 residues. Germline V lookup: CDR1 GTSNPN, CDR2 SVGIG (reference sequence). The CDR3 here is CAWSVDRVGDGNQPQHF. The CDR3 coding sequence is TGTGCCTGGAGTGTGGACAGGGTTGGAGACGGCAATCAGCCCCAGCATTTT.

On this clone itself: The sample carries other DNA sequences with the same CDR3. The genes are TRBV7-2 and TRBJ2-1; D remains unclear. Germline V gene data show CDR1 as SGHTA and CDR2 as FQGNSA. This CDR3 comprises 13 residues. Trimming stripped 2 bases from V and 5 bases from J, with 7 bases between. CDR3 loop: CASSLSGDNEQFF. The DNA of the CDR3 is TGTGCCAGCAGCTTATCAGGAGACAATGAGCAGTTCTTC.

The chain combines TRBV7-2 with TRBJ2-7; D call uncertain. The CDR3 is 13 amino acids. CDR1 is SGHTA and CDR2 is FQGNSA in the germline V gene. With 5 bases removed from V and 3 bases from J, the gap between germline ends came to 11 bases. The CDR3 DNA reads TGTGCCAGCAGCGACGGGCCCCTCTACGAGCAGTACTTC. This sequence encodes CASSDGPLYEQYF.

V gene TRBV10-2 combines with J gene TRBJ2-3, with D possibly TRBD1 on 5 matching bases. Trimming took off 4 bases at V and 0 bases at J, with 8 bases between the two ends. The CDR3 is 14 amino acids. CDR1 and CDR2 from the germline V gene are WSHSY and SAAADI. CDR3 amino acids: CASSAGKSTDTQYF. CDR3 nucleotide sequence: TGCGCCAGCAGTGCAGGGAAGAGCACAGATACGCAGTATTTT.

About this clone: The sample holds other DNA sequences that translate to the same CDR3. The J gene is TRBJ2-7, the V gene TRBV5-1; no clear D. CDR1 and CDR2 from the germline V gene are SGHRS and YFSETQ. V was trimmed by 0 bases and J by 2 bases, leaving 6 bases between them. The CDR3 sequence is 13 residues long. The CDR3 protein is CASSLVQPYEQYF. In DNA form, the CDR3 reads TGCGCCAGCAGCTTGGTTCAGCCCTACGAGCAGTACTTC.

The chain has TRBV19 and TRBJ2-1, with unresolved D. Trimming stripped 4 bases from V and 7 bases from J, with 11 bases between. Germline CDR1 reads LNHDA; CDR2 reads SQIVND (reference sequence). This CDR3 contains 13 residues. The CDR3 protein is CASSTGIRNEQFF. DNA of the CDR3: TGTGCCAGTAGTACAGGAATTCGAAATGAGCAGTTCTTC.

The rearrangement joins TRBV30 to TRBJ2-4; 7 bases are a match to TRBD2. The junction had 5 bases not matched to a gene; V was cut back by 1 base and J by 8 bases. Germline V CDR1 and CDR2: GTSNPN, SVGIG (reference sequence). The CDR3 runs 13 residues. For the CDR3, the DNA is TGTGCCTGGAGTGGTCCTAGCGGAGACATTCAGTACTTC. Residues: CAWSGPSGDIQYF.

In DNA form, the CDR3 reads TGTGCCAGCAGCTTATGGGGGGGCCGGGACATCCTCATGAACACTGAAGCTTTCTTT. Residues: CASSLWGGRDILMNTEAFF. The chain joins TRBV7-6 to TRBJ1-1, with D possibly TRBD1 on 6 matching bases. The CDR3 has 19 amino acids. CDR1 is SGHVS, CDR2 FNYEAQ, per germline. The ends were cut back, 2 bases at V and 0 bases at J, with 22 bases in the middle.

This chain connects TRBV2 to TRBJ2-7; D tentatively reads TRBD1 or TRBD2 (5 bases each). Trimming took 4 bases from V and 7 from J, leaving 14 bases between them. The CDR3 loop spans 13 amino acids. Germline CDR1 is SNHLY and CDR2 is FYNNEI. CDR3 in DNA: TGTGCCAGCAGTGTGTCTAGCCCAGGGGAGCAGTACTTC. It specifies CASSVSSPGEQYF.

In its sample, this clone was seen many times. The rearrangement links TRBV18 to TRBJ1-3; no clear D. Deletions cut 2 bases from V and 1 base from J, with 12 bases between. Germline CDR1 is KGHSH and CDR2 is LQKENI. There are 16 residues in the CDR3. The CDR3 sequence: CASSPDPPSSGNTIYF. The CDR3 nucleotides read TGTGCCAGCTCACCAGACCCCCCATCTTCTGGAAACACCATATATTTT. Full variable domain (missing parts from reference TRBV18 and TRBJ1-3): NAGVMQNPRHLVRRRGQEARLRCSPMKGHSHVYWYRQLPEEGLKFMVYLQKENIIDESGMPKERFSAEFPKEGPSILRIQQVVRGDSAAYFCASSPDPPSSGNTIYFGEGSWLTVV.

The rearrangement links TRBV6-6 to TRBJ2-4, with D unclear. This CDR3 is 13 amino acids long. Per the germline V gene, CDR1 is MNHNY and CDR2 is SVGAGI (reference sequence). The V end was cut by 5 bases, the J end by 0 bases, with 5 bases between. The CDR3 nucleotides read TGTGCCAGCAGTGCCAGAGCCAAAAACATTCAGTACTTC. This sequence encodes CASSARAKNIQYF.

V usage is TRBV29-1 and J usage is TRBJ2-3, with 9 bases aligning to TRBD2. The germline V gene encodes CDR1 SQVTM and CDR2 ANQGSEA. There are 17 residues in the CDR3. Trimming cost V 5 bases and J 0 bases; bases outside gene matches: 12. CDR3 bases: TGCAGCGTTCCCTCGCTGGGGCTAGCGGGGAGCACAGATACGCAGTATTTT. The encoded protein is CSVPSLGLAGSTDTQYF.

There are many counts of this clone. J is TRBJ1-1 and V is TRBV30, with TRBD1 identical over 8 bases. The V gene end was trimmed by 4 bases and the J gene end by 0 bases; junction bases not matched to a gene: 1. The CDR3 runs to 13 residues. Germline values: CDR1 GTSNPN, CDR2 SVGIG (reference sequence). CDR3 in amino acids: CAWKTGVNTEAFF. CDR3 bases: TGTGCCTGGAAGACAGGGGTGAACACTGAAGCTTTCTTT.

V gene TRBV5-1 combines with J gene TRBJ2-7; maybe TRBD1 (6 bases). V was cut by 4 bases and J by 1 base, with 9 bases left in between. This CDR3 has 13 residues. Germline V gene lookup returns CDR1 SGHRS and CDR2 YFSETQ. The CDR3 region is CASSKGDSYEQYF. The CDR3, as DNA: TGCGCCAGCAGCAAGGGGGATTCCTACGAGCAGTACTTC.

The chain joins TRBV4-3 to TRBJ2-7, with D perhaps TRBD2 (5 bases). The length of the CDR3 is 15 residues. V was clipped by 0 bases and J by 2 bases, with 11 bases between them. Germline CDR1 and CDR2: LGHNA and YSLEER. The CDR3 reads CASSQDTGKAYEQYF. In DNA form, the CDR3 reads TGCGCCAGCAGCCAAGATACGGGAAAAGCCTACGAGCAGTACTTC.

In DNA, the CDR3 is TGTGCCAGCAGTGTAAGCGCCCTGAACACTGAAGCTTTCTTT. Translation gives CASSVSALNTEAFF. The rearrangement joins TRBV2 to TRBJ1-1; D is undetermined. The CDR3 covers 14 residues. CDR1 is SNHLY, CDR2 FYNNEI, per germline. Trimming shortened V by 4 bases and J by 0 bases, and 9 bases separated the two germline ends.

V and J are TRBV5-1 and TRBJ2-7; D is perhaps TRBD2 (5 bases). Trimming pared 7 bases from V and 7 bases from J, leaving 21 bases between. The CDR3 is made up of 14 amino acids. CDR1 and CDR2 (germline): SGHRS, YFSETQ. The CDR3 DNA reads TGCGCCAGCCGCCGGGTGGACTCCTTTTTTGAGCAGTACTTC. Amino acids: CASRRVDSFFEQYF.

V is TRBV7-9 and J is TRBJ2-3, with D unresolved. Trimming left V 3 bases short and J 0 bases short, with 13 bases between. In germline, CDR1 is SEHNR, CDR2 FQNEAQ (reference sequence). CDR3 length: 16 amino acids. Here the CDR3 reads CASSLNLQSSTDTQYF. CDR3 in DNA: TGTGCCAGCAGCTTGAACCTACAGAGCAGCACAGATACGCAGTATTTT.

The CDR3 region is CASSTGTGQFF. In DNA form, the CDR3 reads TGTGCCAGCAGCACCGGGACAGGACAGTTCTTC. V and J are TRBV6-5 and TRBJ2-1, with 8 bases matching TRBD1. Germline assignment: CDR1 MNHEY and CDR2 SVGAGI. There are 11 residues in the CDR3. The junction had 5 bases not matched to a gene; V was cut back by 6 bases and J by 13 bases.

The chain uses TRBV21-1 and TRBJ1-6. TRBV21-1 is assigned pseudogene status. CDR3 length equals 15 residues. CDR3 sequence reads: CASSRKSSYNSPLHF. As DNA, the CDR3 is TGTGCCAGCAGCCGGAAGAGCTCCTATAATTCACCCCTCCACTTT.